These T cell receptor beta chains were read from a single sample in a study of blood T cell repertoires in COVID-19. Profiled with immunoSEQ multiplex PCR; TCRdb holds only in-frame clones, not every one. The sample holds roughly 70,000 clones; more than 85% are singletons and the top ten take approximately 4.1%. What was sequenced was peripheral blood. The receptors originated from a man in his sixties or seventies with active COVID-19. CDR3s include the opening cysteine and the closing phenylalanine or tryptophan. D genes are given only for firm matches. Rows may omit the clone size; those that give it use once, few, many or a size class.

v_call: TRBV5-4
clone_size: .
j_call: TRBJ1-5
d_call: TRBD1
cdr3_nt: TGTGCCAGCAGCCAGGGGACAGGGGGTCATCAGCCCCAGCATTTT
cdr3_aa: CASSQGTGGHQPQHF

v_call: TRBV4-3
clone_size: .
j_call: TRBJ2-4
d_call: TRBD1
cdr3_nt: TGCGCCAGCAGCCAAGACAGGGGGAACATTCAGTACTTC
cdr3_aa: CASSQDRGNIQYF

v_call: TRBV27
clone_size: .
j_call: TRBJ1-2
d_call: .
cdr3_nt: TGTGCCAGCAGGACGGCAGGGGAGTATGGCTACACCTTC
cdr3_aa: CASRTAGEYGYTF

v_call: TRBV10-1
clone_size: .
j_call: TRBJ1-2
d_call: .
cdr3_nt: TGCGTGAGTCCCAAAGGGGGAGGGAACTATGGCTACACCTTC
cdr3_aa: CVSPKGGGNYGYTF

v_call: TRBV9
clone_size: once
j_call: TRBJ1-5
d_call: .
cdr3_nt: TGTGCCAGCAGCGTCTGGGGGGGCAATCAGCCCCAGCATTTT
cdr3_aa: CASSVWGGNQPQHF

v_call: TRBV5-4
clone_size: .
j_call: TRBJ2-3
d_call: TRBD2
cdr3_nt: TGTGCCAGCAGCTTGGCCCTAGCGGGAAGCACAGATACGCAGTATTTT
cdr3_aa: CASSLALAGSTDTQYF

v_call: TRBV3-1/TRBV3-2
clone_size: once
j_call: TRBJ1-1
d_call: .
cdr3_nt: TGTGCCAGCAGCAGGGGGACAGAAGCTTTCTTT
cdr3_aa: CASSRGTEAFF

v_call: TRBV6-2/TRBV6-3
clone_size: .
j_call: TRBJ2-7
d_call: TRBD1
cdr3_nt: TGTGCCAGCAGTCCCGAGGGGACAGGGTCCCACGAGCAGTACTTC
cdr3_aa: CASSPEGTGSHEQYF

v_call: TRBV4-1
clone_size: .
j_call: TRBJ2-5
d_call: TRBD2
cdr3_nt: TGCGCCAGCAGCCATCCCGGGGGGACCACCCAGTACTTC
cdr3_aa: CASSHPGGTTQYF

v_call: TRBV5-4
clone_size: .
j_call: TRBJ2-5
d_call: TRBD2
cdr3_nt: TGTGCCAGCAGCTTGGGAGCGGGAGTGTCCCAAGAGACCCAGTACTTC
cdr3_aa: CASSLGAGVSQETQYF

v_call: TRBV5-8
clone_size: .
j_call: TRBJ2-1
d_call: TRBD2
cdr3_nt: TGTGCCAGCAGCTTTCGGCGGGAGGGGGGGCAGTTCTTC
cdr3_aa: CASSFRREGGQFF

v_call: TRBV2
clone_size: .
j_call: TRBJ1-1
d_call: TRBD1
cdr3_nt: TGTGCCGCAGCAGGCGAAAGGGGGACAGCCCCCGTGGGTACTGAAGCTTTCTTT
cdr3_aa: CAAAGERGTAPVGTEAFF

v_call: TRBV29-1
clone_size: .
j_call: TRBJ2-5
d_call: TRBD2
cdr3_nt: TGCAGCGTTGCCAAAGTGGGGACTAGCGGGGGCCAAGAGACCCAGTACTTC
cdr3_aa: CSVAKVGTSGGQETQYF

v_call: TRBV20-1
clone_size: .
j_call: TRBJ2-2
d_call: .
cdr3_nt: TGCAGTGCTACCCTCCCCGGGGAGCTGTTTTTT
cdr3_aa: CSATLPGELFF

v_call: TRBV24-1
clone_size: .
j_call: TRBJ1-1
d_call: .
cdr3_nt: TGTGCCACCAGTGATTTGGTGGAGGGCACTGAAGCTTTCTTT
cdr3_aa: CATSDLVEGTEAFF

v_call: TRBV7-9
clone_size: .
j_call: TRBJ2-7
d_call: TRBD1
cdr3_nt: TGTGCCAGCAGCTTCGTCTTGGGACAGGTCCACGAGCAGTACTTC
cdr3_aa: CASSFVLGQVHEQYF

v_call: TRBV5-1
clone_size: .
j_call: TRBJ2-1
d_call: TRBD2
cdr3_nt: TGCGCCAGCAGCCTCGGGGCGGGAGCGGGCGATGAGCAGTTCTTC
cdr3_aa: CASSLGAGAGDEQFF

v_call: TRBV25-1
clone_size: .
j_call: TRBJ2-2
d_call: .
cdr3_nt: TGTGCCAGCAGTTCGCAGCCTCGCAGGGAAGGGGAGCTGTTTTTT
cdr3_aa: CASSSQPRREGELFF

v_call: TRBV19
clone_size: .
j_call: TRBJ2-2
d_call: .
cdr3_nt: TGTGCCAGTAGTGCCAGTAACACCGGGGAGCTGTTTTTT
cdr3_aa: CASSASNTGELFF

v_call: TRBV28
clone_size: .
j_call: TRBJ1-6
d_call: TRBD1
cdr3_nt: TGTGCCAGCAGGTTGGGACAGACTAATTCACCCCTCCACTTT
cdr3_aa: CASRLGQTNSPLHF

v_call: TRBV9
clone_size: .
j_call: TRBJ1-1
d_call: TRBD1
cdr3_nt: TGTGCCAGCAGCCCTCGGGGGGGGGACAGGGTGAACACTGAAGCTTTCTTT
cdr3_aa: CASSPRGGDRVNTEAFF

v_call: TRBV7-9
clone_size: .
j_call: TRBJ2-7
d_call: TRBD2
cdr3_nt: TGTGCCAGCAGCTTCGGGACTAGCGGAGCCTACGAGCAGTACTTC
cdr3_aa: CASSFGTSGAYEQYF

v_call: TRBV21-1
clone_size: .
j_call: TRBJ1-6
d_call: .
cdr3_nt: TGTGCCAGCAGCAAAGGGGGGGACCTCGGGTATTCACCCCTCCACTTT
cdr3_aa: CASSKGGDLGYSPLHF

v_call: TRBV6-1
clone_size: .
j_call: TRBJ2-7
d_call: .
cdr3_nt: TGTGCCAGCAGTGAAGCGACTCCCTACGAGCAGTACTTC
cdr3_aa: CASSEATPYEQYF

v_call: TRBV5-4
clone_size: few
j_call: TRBJ2-2
d_call: .
cdr3_nt: TGTGCCAGCAGCCGCACCGGGGAGCTGTTTTTT
cdr3_aa: CASSRTGELFF

v_call: TRBV9
clone_size: .
j_call: TRBJ2-5
d_call: TRBD1
cdr3_nt: TGTGCCAGCAGCGGCCTCGGGACAGGGACCCAAGAGACCCAGTACTTC
cdr3_aa: CASSGLGTGTQETQYF

v_call: TRBV30
clone_size: .
j_call: TRBJ2-1
d_call: .
cdr3_nt: TGTGCCTGGTCCCGGGGAGCCTACAATGAGCAGTTCTTC
cdr3_aa: CAWSRGAYNEQFF

v_call: TRBV6-5
clone_size: .
j_call: TRBJ1-1
d_call: .
cdr3_nt: TGTGCCAGCAGTCCCCGCCAGGTCACTGAAGCTTTCTTT
cdr3_aa: CASSPRQVTEAFF

v_call: TRBV5-4
clone_size: .
j_call: TRBJ2-7
d_call: TRBD1
cdr3_nt: TGTGCCAGCAGCCCAGGGGGTTCCTACGAGCAGTACTTC
cdr3_aa: CASSPGGSYEQYF

v_call: TRBV7-2
clone_size: .
j_call: TRBJ2-5
d_call: .
cdr3_nt: TGTGCCAGCAGACTACCAGGGGGGCAAGAGACCCAGTACTTC
cdr3_aa: CASRLPGGQETQYF

v_call: TRBV11-2
clone_size: .
j_call: TRBJ1-4
d_call: .
cdr3_nt: TGTGCCAGCAGCTTAGGCGGGCGACCTAATGAAAAACTGTTTTTT
cdr3_aa: CASSLGGRPNEKLFF

v_call: TRBV9
clone_size: .
j_call: TRBJ1-6
d_call: .
cdr3_nt: TGTGCCAGCAGCCCCCGGGGGGGCTCATATAATTCACCCCTCCACTTT
cdr3_aa: CASSPRGGSYNSPLHF

v_call: TRBV7-2
clone_size: few
j_call: TRBJ2-1
d_call: TRBD1
cdr3_nt: TGTGCCAGCAGGAGGACAGGGAGCTCCTACAATGAGCAGTTCTTC
cdr3_aa: CASRRTGSSYNEQFF

v_call: TRBV27
clone_size: .
j_call: TRBJ2-3
d_call: .
cdr3_nt: TGTGCCAGCAGTTTCTTGGGAGGTGCGCAGTATTTT
cdr3_aa: CASSFLGGAQYF

v_call: TRBV27
clone_size: .
j_call: TRBJ1-2
d_call: TRBD1
cdr3_nt: TGTGCCAGCAGTCTTCTGGACAGGGGTGGCTATGGCTACACCTTC
cdr3_aa: CASSLLDRGGYGYTF

v_call: TRBV19
clone_size: .
j_call: TRBJ1-2
d_call: .
cdr3_nt: TGTGCCACCACCAGAGGCCGGGACTCCTATAACTATGGCTACACCTTC
cdr3_aa: CATTRGRDSYNYGYTF

v_call: TRBV5-6
clone_size: .
j_call: TRBJ2-3
d_call: TRBD1
cdr3_nt: TGTGCCAGCAGCCGGACAGGGCCTGGTGGCACAGATACGCAGTATTTT
cdr3_aa: CASSRTGPGGTDTQYF

v_call: TRBV10-3
clone_size: .
j_call: TRBJ2-2
d_call: TRBD2
cdr3_nt: TGTGCCATCCGGGTTGAGACTAGCGGGCCGAACACCGGGGAGCTGTTTTTT
cdr3_aa: CAIRVETSGPNTGELFF

v_call: TRBV18
clone_size: .
j_call: TRBJ2-1
d_call: TRBD2
cdr3_nt: TGTGCCAGCTCACCTACACCTGGCGGGAGCTCCTACAATGAGCAGTTCTTC
cdr3_aa: CASSPTPGGSSYNEQFF

v_call: TRBV7-2
clone_size: .
j_call: TRBJ1-2
d_call: TRBD1
cdr3_nt: TGTGCCAGCAGCTTAGGGACAGGCCGGACCTATGGCTACACCTTC
cdr3_aa: CASSLGTGRTYGYTF

v_call: TRBV19
clone_size: .
j_call: TRBJ1-1
d_call: TRBD1
cdr3_nt: TGTGCCAGTAGGCCGAAGACAGGGTGGGGGGAAGCTTTCTTT
cdr3_aa: CASRPKTGWGEAFF

v_call: TRBV9
clone_size: .
j_call: TRBJ2-1
d_call: .
cdr3_nt: TGTGCCAGCAGCGCCATGGGGGCAGGGAGGGATGAGCAGTTCTTC
cdr3_aa: CASSAMGAGRDEQFF

v_call: TRBV4-3
clone_size: .
j_call: TRBJ2-7
d_call: .
cdr3_nt: TGCGCCAGCAGCCAAGGCTTGGGGGGGGGCCACGAGCAGTACTTC
cdr3_aa: CASSQGLGGGHEQYF

v_call: TRBV2
clone_size: .
j_call: TRBJ2-1
d_call: TRBD2
cdr3_nt: TGTGCCAGCCTATGGGGGGTGTCAGCGGGAGTTCACAATGAGCAGTTCTTC
cdr3_aa: CASLWGVSAGVHNEQFF

v_call: TRBV18
clone_size: few
j_call: TRBJ1-1
d_call: .
cdr3_nt: TGTGCCAGCTCAGGAGGGGTGAACACTGAAGCTTTCTTT
cdr3_aa: CASSGGVNTEAFF

v_call: TRBV7-2
clone_size: .
j_call: TRBJ2-7
d_call: TRBD2
cdr3_nt: TGTGCCAGCAGCTTAGGGGTAGCGGGAGGCCTGGCGGTCTACGAGCAGTACTTC
cdr3_aa: CASSLGVAGGLAVYEQYF

v_call: TRBV10-2
clone_size: .
j_call: TRBJ2-1
d_call: TRBD2
cdr3_nt: TGCGCCAGCAGTGAGAGGGCGGGAGGCGTCTACAATGAGCAGTTCTTC
cdr3_aa: CASSERAGGVYNEQFF

v_call: TRBV2
clone_size: .
j_call: TRBJ2-3
d_call: .
cdr3_nt: TGTGCCAGCAGTGACGGAGGGCAGGGCCCAGATACGCAGTATTTT
cdr3_aa: CASSDGGQGPDTQYF

v_call: TRBV5-6
clone_size: .
j_call: TRBJ1-4
d_call: .
cdr3_nt: TGTGCCAGCAGCCCGGGACACCCCGCTCCATCGCTGTTTTTT
cdr3_aa: CASSPGHPAPSLFF

v_call: TRBV7-7
clone_size: .
j_call: TRBJ2-5
d_call: TRBD1
cdr3_nt: TGTGCTAGCAGCCCGCGGACAGGTCAAGAGACCCAGTACTTC
cdr3_aa: CASSPRTGQETQYF

v_call: TRBV4-3
clone_size: .
j_call: TRBJ2-1
d_call: TRBD2
cdr3_nt: TGCGCCAGCAGCCAATCCACCGGGACTAGCTCCTACAATGAGCAGTTCTTC
cdr3_aa: CASSQSTGTSSYNEQFF

v_call: TRBV11-2
clone_size: .
j_call: TRBJ1-2
d_call: .
cdr3_nt: TGTGCCAGCAGCTTAGAGGGCTCTAACTATGGCTACACCTTC
cdr3_aa: CASSLEGSNYGYTF